These 7 T cell receptor beta chains came from one sample sequenced in a study of blood T cell repertoires in COVID-19. The assay was immunoSEQ multiplex PCR, and TCRdb's table has in-frame clones only and misses some. The sample shows about 73,000 clones, about four fifths of them seen only once. Sequenced material: peripheral blood. These receptor sequences come from a man between 50 and 59 years old with active COVID-19.

There are a few counts of this clone. In DNA form, the CDR3 reads TGTGCCAGCAGTCCGGGACTAGCGGGGGTTGTAACCGGGGAGCTGTTTTTT. The encoded protein is CASSPGLAGVVTGELFF. The rearrangement links TRBV7-6 to TRBJ2-2; TRBD2 matches 14 bases. Germline values: CDR1 SGHVS, CDR2 FNYEAQ. V lost 6 bases and J lost 5; bases outside the gene matches: 8. This CDR3 has 17 residues.

The chain is built from TRBV5-3 and TRBJ2-5; 7 bases line up with TRBD2. TRBV5-3 is an open reading frame, and its role is uncertain. Trimming cost V 10 bases and J 0 bases; bases outside gene matches: 9. The CDR3 loop spans 14 amino acids. Written as DNA, the CDR3 is TGTGCCGTAGGGCGGGAGCGTGACCAAGAGACCCAGTACTTC. Its protein product is CAVGRERDQETQYF.

This chain links TRBV4-1 with TRBJ2-1, with TRBD2 as a possible D gene (7 bases). Germline values: CDR1 MGHRA, CDR2 YSYEKL. The V end lost 3 bases, the J end lost 3 bases, and 15 bases lay between the germline ends. This CDR3 has 16 amino acids. The CDR3, as DNA: TGCGCCAGCAGCCAGTCTGAGGGGGGGAACTACAATGAGCAGTTCTTC. Residues: CASSQSEGGNYNEQFF.

The chain is built from TRBV14 and TRBJ2-1; 16 bases are a match to TRBD2. Germline V gene sequence: CDR1 SGHDN, CDR2 FVKESK. Trimming cost V 4 bases and J 10 bases; bases outside gene matches: 4. The CDR3 is 15 residues long. The CDR3 region has the DNA TGTGCCAGCAGCCTGGGACTAGCGGGGGGGAGCGAGCAGTTCTTC. It translates to CASSLGLAGGSEQFF. The full variable domain, completed using reference TRBV14 and TRBJ2-1, is EAGVTQFPSHSVIEKGQTVTLRCDPISGHDNLYWYRRVMGKEIKFLLHFVKESKQDESGMPNNRFLAERTGGTYSTLKVQPAELEDSGVYFCASSLGLAGGSEQFFGPGTRLTVL.

The chain uses TRBV20-1 and TRBJ1-2, with 8 positions matching TRBD1. Germline CDR1 reads DFQATT; CDR2 reads SNEGSKA (reference sequence). The CDR3 loop spans 11 amino acids. CDR3 loop: CRAGQGNGYTF. The CDR3 DNA reads TGCAGGGCAGGACAGGGCAATGGCTACACCTTC.

J is TRBJ1-1 and V is TRBV7-9; no clear D gene. In germline, CDR1 is SEHNR, CDR2 FQNEAQ (reference sequence). This CDR3 spans 14 amino acids. Deletions cut 5 bases from V and 3 bases from J, with 13 bases between. CDR3 in amino acids: CASSLFGEDTEAFF. The CDR3 DNA is TGTGCCAGCAGCCTTTTCGGGGAGGACACTGAAGCTTTCTTT.

This clone is medium-sized by share. This sequence joins TRBV10-3 and TRBJ1-5; 11 bases are a match to TRBD1. Germline V gene lookup returns CDR1 ENHRY and CDR2 SYGVKD. With V trimmed by 2 bases and J by 6 bases, 3 bases remained unmatched. The CDR3 sequence is 15 residues long. CDR3 bases: TGTGCCATCAGTGAGGTAGGGACAGGGGGTCAGCCCCAGCATTTT. Protein product: CAISEVGTGGQPQHF.